The 22 T cell receptor beta chains presented below share a single source sample, sequenced in a study of shared clonotypes between healthy human individuals. Method: immunoSEQ multiplex PCR; TCRdb's copy keeps in-frame clones and lacks some. The repertoire includes roughly 2,500,000 clones, 80% to 95% of them detected once, and about 0.39% sits in the top ten. What was sequenced was naive CD4+ T cells from PBMCs. Sample subset: CD45RA+ positively selected. The receptors come from a man younger than 35 in good health. Some clones in this sample may be carry-over from other donors' samples.

In DNA, the CDR3 is TGTGCCAGCAGCCCTTCGCGGGGGGAGCAGTTCTTC. As protein: CASSPSRGEQFF. The V call is TRBV11-2, the J call TRBJ2-1; TRBD2 matches at 7 bases. The CDR3 loop spans 12 amino acids. Losses at the gene ends were 5 bases for V and 10 bases for J; bases not matched to a gene: 5. CDR1 is SGHAT, CDR2 FQNNGV, per germline.

This chain links TRBV11-3 with TRBJ1-1; D gene unclear. The CDR3 loop spans 13 amino acids. Trimming pared 4 bases from V and 5 bases from J, leaving 11 bases between. From germline, CDR1 is SGHNT and CDR2 YENEEA. The DNA of the CDR3 is TGTGCCAGCAGCTCTGAGGCCTCAACTGAAGCTTTCTTT. Protein product: CASSSEASTEAFF.

V is TRBV18 and J is TRBJ2-7; D unclear. Trimming shortened V by 5 bases and J by 2 bases, and 10 bases separated the two germline ends. Per germline, CDR1 KGHSH and CDR2 LQKENI. The CDR3 runs 13 residues. CDR3 residues: CASSGVTTYEQYF. The CDR3, as DNA: TGTGCCAGCTCAGGGGTCACGACCTACGAGCAGTACTTC. Supplemented by reference TRBV18 and TRBJ2-7, the full variable domain reads NAGVMQNPRHLVRRRGQEARLRCSPMKGHSHVYWYRQLPEEGLKFMVYLQKENIIDESGMPKERFSAEFPKEGPSILRIQQVVRGDSAAYFCASSGVTTYEQYFGPGTRLTVT.

The CDR3 is CASSVSGTGEKLFF. CDR3 DNA sequence: TGTGCCAGCAGCGTATCGGGGACTGGAGAAAAACTGTTTTTT. The chain combines TRBV9 with TRBJ1-4; TRBD1 might be the D (5 bases). V was trimmed by 1 base and J by 8 bases, leaving 12 bases between them. Germline V gene lookup returns CDR1 SGDLS and CDR2 YYNGEE. This CDR3 region has 14 residues.

The chain uses TRBV30 and TRBJ2-5; 7 nucleotides match TRBD2. Germline values: CDR1 GTSNPN, CDR2 SVGIG (reference sequence). V lost 3 bases, J lost 5 bases, and 9 bases stayed unmatched. There are 14 residues in the CDR3. CDR3 in DNA: TGTGCCTGGAGCGCCGGGGGGTCGTTGGAGACCCAGTACTTC. It encodes CAWSAGGSLETQYF.

This chain connects TRBV5-4 to TRBJ1-2, with 8 bases aligning to TRBD1. Trimming took 6 bases from V and 9 from J; bases not matched to a gene: 16. Germline V gives CDR1 SGHNT, CDR2 YYREEE (reference sequence). The CDR3 loop spans 15 amino acids. The CDR3 region has the DNA TGTGCCAGCACCGTGGGGGCGATGACAGGGGCGAGCTACACCTTC. Its protein is CASTVGAMTGASYTF.

The sample holds a few counts of this clone. J is TRBJ1-5 and V is TRBV28, with D perhaps TRBD1 (6 bases). CDR1 and CDR2 from the germline V gene are MDHEN and SYDVKM. The CDR3 is 13 residues long. V lost 4 bases and J lost 7, with 11 bases in between. This chain's CDR3 is CASSYYRVQPQHF. The CDR3 DNA follows: TGTGCCAGCAGTTACTACAGGGTGCAGCCCCAGCATTTT.

As concerns this clone: Other DNA variants within this sample encode the same CDR3. The chain links TRBV6-6 to TRBJ2-7, with D perhaps given as TRBD1 or TRBD2 (7 bases each). The germline V gene has CDR1 MNHNY and CDR2 SVGAGI (reference sequence). V gave up 9 bases and J gave up 0 bases, with 15 bases separating them. CDR3 size: 14 residues. CDR3 in DNA: TGTGCCAGTAGCAGGGGGGGTCGCTCCTACGAGCAGTACTTC. It codes for CASSRGGRSYEQYF.

V is TRBV28 and J is TRBJ1-2, with 9 bases identical to TRBD1. This CDR3 has 14 residues. Trimming at V came to 5 bases and at J to 6 bases, leaving 7 bases not matched to a gene. Germline CDR1 and CDR2: MDHEN and SYDVKM. Here the CDR3 reads CASSTTRTGDGYTF. In DNA, the CDR3 is TGTGCCAGCAGTACTACCAGGACAGGGGATGGCTACACCTTC.

This sequence joins TRBV6-1 and TRBJ2-7; D gene unclear. V was shortened by 8 bases and J by 5 bases, with 16 bases between the two germline ends. The CDR3 covers 13 residues. Germline V lookup: CDR1 MNHNS, CDR2 SASEGT. The CDR3, as DNA: TGTGCCAGCCGGTTAGCCGGTGGTAACGAGCAGTACTTC. It is translated as CASRLAGGNEQYF.

Only one count was recorded for this clone. The V gene is TRBV28, the J gene TRBJ2-5; TRBD1 matches at 7 bases. CDR1 is MDHEN and CDR2 is SYDVKM in the germline V gene. V was pared by 7 bases and J by 0 bases, with 8 bases of the junction left unmatched. This CDR3 contains 15 residues. The CDR3 protein is CASMTWDRDQETQYF. CDR3 nucleotide sequence: TGTGCCAGCATGACTTGGGACAGAGACCAAGAGACCCAGTACTTC. The full variable domain, with the rest looked up from reference TRBV28 and TRBJ2-5, is DVKVTQSSRYLVKRTGEKVFLECVQDMDHENMFWYRQDPGLGLRLIYFSYDVKMKEKGDIPEGYSVSREKKERFSLILESASTNQTSMYLCASMTWDRDQETQYFGPGTRLLVL.

The CDR3 sequence: CASSIMQGVSNQPQHF. CDR3 in DNA: TGTGCCAGTAGTATCATGCAGGGAGTAAGCAATCAGCCCCAGCATTTT. V and J are TRBV19 and TRBJ1-5, with D maybe TRBD1 (5 bases). This CDR3 spans 16 amino acids. V was shortened by 3 bases and J by 1 base, with 13 bases between the two germline ends. Germline V lookup: CDR1 LNHDA, CDR2 SQIVND (reference sequence).

The chain joins TRBV6-5 to TRBJ2-7, with 8 positions matching TRBD1. The CDR3 consists of 15 residues. The V gene's germline CDR1 is MNHEY and CDR2 SVGAGI. With 2 bases clipped from V and 2 bases from J, the junction kept 5 bases outside the gene matches. This CDR3 reads CASSYQPGQAYEQYF. In DNA form, the CDR3 reads TGTGCCAGCAGTTACCAGCCGGGACAGGCCTACGAGCAGTACTTC.

This clone has only one observation. The CDR3 region has the DNA TGTGCCATCAGATTGGAGCCCCAGGGGAACACTGAAGCTTTCTTT. Encoded protein: CAIRLEPQGNTEAFF. V usage is TRBV6-1 and J usage is TRBJ1-1; perhaps TRBD1 as D (5 bases). V lost 10 bases and J 1 base, leaving 19 bases between the germline ends. The CDR3 totals 15 residues. Germline V gene lookup returns CDR1 MNHNS and CDR2 SASEGT.

The chain has TRBV25-1 and TRBJ2-7; D is possibly TRBD1 or TRBD2 (6 bases each). CDR3 length: 15 residues. Per the germline V gene, CDR1 is MGHDK and CDR2 is SYGVNS. V was pared by 2 bases and J by 7 bases, with 18 bases between. The CDR3 DNA sequence: TGTGCCAGCAGTGAACCGGTCCACAGGGCGGGAGAGCAGTACTTC. This encodes CASSEPVHRAGEQYF.

This clone was detected only a few times. The sample contains more than one DNA sequence encoding this CDR3. The chain is built from TRBV5-1 and TRBJ2-5; perhaps TRBD1 as D (5 bases). The germline V and J ends were trimmed by 4 bases and 1 base, with 8 bases remaining between them. CDR3 size: 13 residues. Germline CDR1 and CDR2: SGHRS and YFSETQ. The chain's CDR3 is CASSPDSQETQYF. In nucleotides, the CDR3 is TGCGCCAGCAGCCCTGACAGCCAAGAGACCCAGTACTTC.

J is TRBJ2-3 and V is TRBV6-1; 7 positions match TRBD2. There are 17 residues in the CDR3. V was clipped by 4 bases and J by 2 bases; unmatched bases: 12. Germline assignment: CDR1 MNHNS and CDR2 SASEGT. In nucleotides, the CDR3 is TGTGCCAGCAGTGCCACCGGACTAGAGTACACCACAGATACGCAGTATTTT. As protein: CASSATGLEYTTDTQYF.

The chain carries TRBV29-1 and TRBJ2-5; 7 nucleotides match TRBD1. V shed 8 bases, J shed 2 bases, and the junction held 11 bases outside the gene matches. The CDR3 runs 14 residues. Germline CDR1 SQVTM, CDR2 ANQGSEA. In nucleotides, the CDR3 is TGCAGCTTCGGAGCCGGGACAGTGCAAGAGACCCAGTACTTC. Translating gives CSFGAGTVQETQYF.

In the case of this clone: This sample also contains other DNA sequences that code for the same CDR3. CDR3 nucleotide sequence: TGTGCCAGCAGCTCCCCGGGACAGGTGTCCTACGAGCAGTACTTC. Its translation is CASSSPGQVSYEQYF. V is TRBV7-9 and J is TRBJ2-7; 8 bases match TRBD1. The germline V gene encodes CDR1 SEHNR and CDR2 FQNEAQ (reference sequence). V trimming: 4 bases; J trimming: 1 base; junction bases outside the gene matches: 6. The CDR3 covers 15 residues.

The chain employs TRBV27 and TRBJ1-1; 10 bases match TRBD1. The CDR3 loop spans 14 amino acids. V was pared by 1 base and J by 6 bases, with 2 bases of the junction left unmatched. Germline CDR1 MNHEY, CDR2 SMNVEV (reference sequence). CDR3 DNA sequence: TGTGCCAGCAGTTTATTGGGGACAGGGGCTGAAGCTTTCTTT. The encoded protein is CASSLLGTGAEAFF.

V is TRBV29-1 and J is TRBJ2-7, with D perhaps given as TRBD1 or TRBD2 (5 bases each). The CDR3 loop spans 14 amino acids. Germline CDR1 and CDR2: SQVTM and ANQGSEA. The V end lost 5 bases, the J end lost 5 bases, and 19 bases lay between the germline ends. The CDR3: CSVLEVGVWDEQYF. The CDR3 DNA follows: TGCAGCGTTCTCGAGGTGGGGGTCTGGGACGAGCAGTACTTC.

The chain combines TRBV6-5 with TRBJ1-2; no reliable D call. The CDR3 has 14 residues. Germline V gene lookup returns CDR1 MNHEY and CDR2 SVGAGI. Trimming removed 0 bases from V and 4 bases from J, with 9 bases in between. The chain's CDR3 is CASSYSRSLYGYTF. The CDR3 region has the DNA TGTGCCAGCAGTTACTCGAGAAGTCTCTATGGCTACACCTTC.